Following are 25 T cell receptor beta chains from one sample sequenced in a study of T cell responses to AZD1222 COVID-19 vaccine. Sequencing used immunoSEQ multiplex PCR; TCRdb keeps in-frame clones, though not all of them. The data contain 73,000 or so clones, 88% of them singletons. This material consisted of peripheral blood, taken on day 0 of AZD1222 vaccination. All receptors derive from an adult in good health.

The chain recombines TRBV5-1 with TRBJ1-6, with no clear D. Per the germline V gene, CDR1 is SGHRS and CDR2 is YFSETQ. This CDR3 spans 16 amino acids. Deletions cut 0 bases from V and 6 bases from J, with 13 bases between. Written as DNA, the CDR3 is TGCGCCAGCAGCTTGGCGATAGTGGGAGGTAATTCACCCCTCCACTTT. It specifies CASSLAIVGGNSPLHF.

The chain carries TRBV7-9 and TRBJ2-7; 7 nucleotides align to TRBD1. The germline V gene encodes CDR1 SEHNR and CDR2 FQNEAQ (reference sequence). J was trimmed by 5 bases and V by 6 bases; bases with no gene match: 13. The CDR3 runs 15 residues. The CDR3 sequence: CASSDEQGPLDEQYF. CDR3 bases: TGTGCCAGCAGTGACGAACAGGGGCCTCTGGACGAGCAGTACTTC.

The chain employs TRBV5-8 and TRBJ1-5; tentatively, D is TRBD1 (5 bases). The CDR3 runs 16 residues. V was shortened by 4 bases and J by 2 bases, with 16 bases between the two germline ends. Germline CDR1 reads SGHTS; CDR2 reads YDEGEE. The CDR3 region is CASSVYRGGGNQPQHF. The CDR3 bases are TGTGCCAGCAGCGTCTACCGGGGGGGTGGCAATCAGCCCCAGCATTTT.

The count of this clone is one. The chain couples TRBV18 to TRBJ1-4; D not resolved. V was cut by 2 bases and J by 7 bases, with 8 bases left in between. The CDR3 contains 13 residues. The germline V gene has CDR1 KGHSH and CDR2 LQKENI. In DNA form, the CDR3 reads TGTGCCAGCTCACCAAGCCCCAGTGAAAAACTGTTTTTT. It translates to CASSPSPSEKLFF.

The chain joins TRBV19 to TRBJ2-5; D ambiguous. In germline, CDR1 is LNHDA, CDR2 SQIVND (reference sequence). V was cut by 5 bases and J by 5 bases, with 6 bases left in between. The CDR3 length is 11 residues. The CDR3 DNA sequence: TGTGCCAGTAGTGAACAGGAGACCCAGTACTTC. It yields the protein CASSEQETQYF.

This chain connects TRBV2 to TRBJ2-1; the match to TRBD2 covers 14 bases. Germline-derived CDR1 and CDR2 are SNHLY and FYNNEI. Trimming removed 5 bases from V and 5 bases from J; junction bases left unmatched: 5. The CDR3 has 16 amino acids. The CDR3 loop reads CASSTGTSGGDNEQFF. CDR3 nucleotide sequence: TGTGCCAGCAGTACCGGGACTAGCGGGGGCGACAATGAGCAGTTCTTC.

Only a few counts were recorded for this clone. The chain employs TRBV9 and TRBJ2-7; 8 bases align to TRBD1. CDR1 and CDR2 (germline): SGDLS, YYNGEE. J gave up 0 bases and V 5 bases, and 7 bases lay outside the gene matches. The CDR3 covers 15 residues. The CDR3 loop reads CASSGGQGHSYEQYF. The CDR3 DNA reads TGTGCCAGCAGTGGAGGACAGGGCCACTCCTACGAGCAGTACTTC.

The rearrangement joins TRBV5-1 to TRBJ1-6, with D unclear. With 3 bases removed from V and 7 bases from J, the gap between germline ends came to 5 bases. The CDR3 length is 12 residues. Germline V gene lookup returns CDR1 SGHRS and CDR2 YFSETQ. The CDR3: CASSSSNSPLHF. Here the CDR3 DNA reads TGCGCCAGCAGCTCCTCCAATTCACCCCTCCACTTT.

The chain carries TRBV6-6 and TRBJ1-2; TRBD1 matches at 8 bases. J gave up 11 bases and V 4 bases, and 9 bases lay outside the gene matches. The germline CDR1 and CDR2 sequences are MNHNY and SVGAGI (reference sequence). This CDR3 is built from 13 residues. CDR3 sequence reads: CASSSLGTGVYTF. CDR3 coding DNA: TGTGCCAGCAGTTCTCTAGGGACAGGAGTTTACACCTTC.

Only one count was recorded for this clone. The chain's CDR3 is CSVEARGSSGRTYEQYF. In DNA, the CDR3 is TGCAGCGTTGAAGCCAGGGGTAGTAGCGGGAGAACATACGAGCAGTACTTC. This sequence joins TRBV29-1 and TRBJ2-7; 9 nucleotides line up with TRBD2. Germline lookup yields CDR1 SQVTM and CDR2 ANQGSEA. The CDR3 is 17 residues long. V lost 1 base and J lost 4; bases outside the gene matches: 14.

This chain links TRBV19 with TRBJ1-1, with a weak D call TRBD1 (5 bases). Trimming shortened V by 3 bases and J by 3 bases, and 8 bases separated the two germline ends. Germline CDR1 and CDR2: LNHDA and SQIVND (reference sequence). This CDR3 has 13 residues. This chain's CDR3 is CASSMIRDTEAFF. The DNA for the CDR3 is TGTGCCAGTAGTATGATCAGGGACACTGAAGCTTTCTTT.

The rearrangement links TRBV28 to TRBJ2-7, with D perhaps TRBD2 (7 bases). Looked up from germline, CDR1 is MDHEN and CDR2 is SYDVKM. CDR3 size: 15 residues. Trimming cost V 4 bases and J 6 bases, with 19 bases left between them. The CDR3 protein is CASSSTSVGTPEQYF. The CDR3 DNA reads TGTGCCAGCAGTTCTACTAGCGTCGGGACACCCGAGCAGTACTTC.

This rearrangement joins TRBV30 to TRBJ1-1; D not certain. The CDR3 sequence is 12 residues long. The V gene lost 0 bases and the J gene lost 10 bases, with 12 bases spanning the gap. The germline V gene encodes CDR1 GTSNPN and CDR2 SVGIG (reference sequence). CDR3 bases: TGTGCCTGGAGTGTACTAGGGCTGGGAGCTTTCTTT. It encodes CAWSVLGLGAFF.

The gene calls are TRBV5-1 and TRBJ1-2; the D gene is possibly TRBD1 (5 bases). There are 13 residues in the CDR3. V was clipped by 4 bases and J by 8 bases, with 15 bases between them. The germline V gene has CDR1 SGHRS and CDR2 YFSETQ. The CDR3 nucleotides read TGCGCCAGCAGCCCCTTTAGGGGTGAGGGCTACACCTTC. Translation gives CASSPFRGEGYTF.

The gene calls are TRBV27 and TRBJ2-1; 10 nucleotides line up with TRBD2. V shed 6 bases, J shed 9 bases, and the junction held 2 bases outside the gene matches. The CDR3 has 12 amino acids. CDR1 MNHEY and CDR2 SMNVEV come from the germline V gene (reference sequence). CDR3 amino acids: CASRLAGGEQFF. The CDR3, as DNA: TGTGCCAGCAGATTAGCGGGGGGTGAGCAGTTCTTC.

Comments on this clone: A read error may account for a junction end that differs from germline. The genes are TRBV19 and TRBJ1-6, with D hard to call. The germline CDR1 and CDR2 sequences are LNHDA and SQIVND (reference sequence). The CDR3 is 14 residues long. CDR3 in amino acids: CATSMPGATSPLHF. The DNA for the CDR3 is TGTGCCACTAGTATGCCCGGAGCGACTTCACCCCTCCACTTT.

The rearrangement links TRBV12-5 to TRBJ1-3; D call uncertain. This CDR3 contains 13 residues. Germline CDR1 reads LGHNT; CDR2 reads FRNRAP. V was shortened by 5 bases and J by 1 base, with 6 bases between the two germline ends. The CDR3 loop reads CASGLESGNTIYF. CDR3 nucleotide sequence: TGTGCTAGTGGTCTGGAGTCTGGAAACACCATATATTTT.

This chain uses TRBV5-1 with TRBJ2-3; D is unclear. The CDR3 consists of 16 residues. Trimming took off 0 bases at V and 0 bases at J, with 11 bases between the two ends. CDR1 SGHRS and CDR2 YFSETQ come from the germline V gene. The CDR3 here is CASSLVDGSSTDTQYF. The CDR3 nucleotides read TGCGCCAGCAGCTTGGTGGACGGTTCTAGCACAGATACGCAGTATTTT.

The J gene is TRBJ1-2, the V gene TRBV6-5; D is unclear. In germline, CDR1 is MNHEY, CDR2 SVGAGI. This CDR3 has 15 amino acids. Trimming removed 5 bases from V and 1 base from J, with 14 bases in between. In DNA, the CDR3 is TGTGCCAGCAGTCGAGGGCCCAGCTATAACTATGGCTACACCTTC. Amino acids: CASSRGPSYNYGYTF.

The V and J genes are TRBV6-5 and TRBJ2-5; 9 positions agree with TRBD1. This CDR3 has 14 residues. Germline loops: CDR1 MNHEY, CDR2 SVGAGI. Losses at the gene ends were 5 bases for V and 5 bases for J; bases not matched to a gene: 6. CDR3 protein: CASSLTGGFETQYF. The CDR3 DNA reads TGTGCCAGCAGTCTGACAGGGGGTTTTGAGACCCAGTACTTC.

On this clone itself: The sample contains more than one DNA sequence encoding this CDR3. DNA for the CDR3: TGTGCCAGTAGCCCGGACAGGGCCTATGGCTACACCTTC. The encoded protein is CASSPDRAYGYTF. The chain joins TRBV19 to TRBJ1-2; 8 nucleotides match TRBD1. CDR3 length: 13 amino acids. Germline CDR1 is LNHDA and CDR2 is SQIVND (reference sequence). After removal of 6 bases from V and 4 bases from J, the junction contained 4 bases not matched to a gene.

The genes are TRBV10-3 and TRBJ1-1; 10 bases are a match to TRBD1. Unmatched junction bases numbered 3, after V lost 1 base and J lost 1 base. This CDR3 has 16 residues. In germline, CDR1 is ENHRY, CDR2 SYGVKD. This CDR3 is CAISEYGTGENTEAFF. CDR3 DNA: TGTGCCATCAGTGAGTATGGGACAGGGGAGAACACTGAAGCTTTCTTT.

This sequence joins TRBV6-4 and TRBJ1-1; no reliable D call. The germline V and J ends were trimmed by 4 bases and 0 bases, with 6 bases remaining between them. The CDR3 is 13 residues long. Germline V gene data show CDR1 as MRHNA and CDR2 as SNTAGT. CDR3 nucleotide sequence: TGTGCCAGCAGTGCACGAATGAACACTGAAGCTTTCTTT. This translates into CASSARMNTEAFF.

The rearrangement joins TRBV2 to TRBJ2-5, with D tentatively TRBD2 (5 bases). Germline values: CDR1 SNHLY, CDR2 FYNNEI. The CDR3 length is 12 residues. Trimming took off 6 bases at V and 9 bases at J, with 14 bases between the two ends. In DNA, the CDR3 is TGTGCCAGCAGAGATCTACCTAGCTCCCAGTACTTC. Translation: CASRDLPSSQYF. The complete variable domain, with remaining parts taken from reference TRBV2 and TRBJ2-5, reads EPEVTQTPSHQVTQMGQEVILRCVPISNHLYFYWYRQILGQKVEFLVSFYNNEISEKSEIFDDQFSVERPDGSNFTLKIRSTKLEDSAMYFCASRDLPSSQYFGPGTRLLVL.

This rearrangement joins TRBV28 to TRBJ1-5; D possibly corresponds to TRBD1 (5 bases). V was cut by 7 bases and J by 5 bases, with 15 bases left in between. This CDR3 has 14 amino acids. Germline values: CDR1 MDHEN, CDR2 SYDVKM. CDR3 sequence reads: CASTGGGVYQPQHF. The CDR3 nucleotides are TGTGCCAGCACGGGAGGAGGGGTCTATCAGCCCCAGCATTTT.